The 8 T cell receptor beta chains reported below all come from one sample, sequenced in a study of radiation and T cells in renal cell carcinoma. The time point denotes: blood 2 weeks post-SBRT. Indicated treatment: 15 Gy SBRT to primary tumor, nephrectomy 4 weeks later. Generated by immunoSEQ multiplex PCR, the TCRdb table keeps only in-frame clones and is missing some. Of around 60,000 clones listed, around three quarters are singletons. The sequencing used blood, collected from a patient whose treatment included radiotherapy and nephrectomy. The receptors shown here come from a man aged 60 to 69 with renal cell carcinoma.

V gene TRBV10-3 combines with J gene TRBJ2-7; D is ambiguous. The V gene lost 2 bases and the J gene lost 7 bases, with 6 bases spanning the gap. There are 11 residues in the CDR3. CDR1 is ENHRY and CDR2 is SYGVKD in the germline V gene. CDR3 residues: CAISENGEQYV. The CDR3 bases are TGTGCCATCAGTGAGAATGGGGAGCAGTACGTC.

The chain is built from TRBV6-5 and TRBJ1-2; 7 bases line up with TRBD1. Per germline, CDR1 MNHEY and CDR2 SVGAGI. The CDR3 runs to 15 residues. V lost 5 bases to trimming and J lost 8 bases; unmatched junction nucleotides: 14. CDR3 DNA: TGTGCCAGCAGTAAGGACAGGTCCGAGTCTGGCGGCTACACCTTC. Its protein is CASSKDRSESGGYTF.

The chain is built from TRBV4-2 and TRBJ2-7; TRBD2 matches at 7 bases. Losses at the gene ends were 0 bases for V and 6 bases for J; bases not matched to a gene: 2. The CDR3 loop spans 13 amino acids. The germline gives CDR1 LGHNA, CDR2 YNFKEQ. CDR3 in DNA: TGTGCCAGCAGCCAAGATTTAGCGGGCGAGCAGTACGTC. Amino acid sequence: CASSQDLAGEQYV.

V usage is TRBV20-1 and J usage is TRBJ1-2, with 7 bases fitting TRBD1. V gave up 6 bases and J gave up 7 bases; unmatched junction bases: 5. The CDR3 consists of 11 residues. The germline V gene encodes CDR1 DFQATT and CDR2 SNEGSKA (reference sequence). The CDR3 here is CSAGGAGGYTF. The DNA of the CDR3 is TGCAGTGCAGGGGGCGCAGGTGGCTACACCTTC.

The J gene is TRBJ1-5, the V gene TRBV2; 7 bases agree with TRBD1. Looked up from germline, CDR1 is SNHLY and CDR2 is FYNNEI. With 7 bases clipped from V and 3 bases from J, the junction kept 3 bases outside the gene matches. The CDR3 is 13 residues long. The DNA for the CDR3 is TGTGCCAGCAAGGACAGGAACAATCAGCCCCAGCATTTT. Its protein is CASKDRNNQPQHF.

V is TRBV6-5 and J is TRBJ2-1; 7 nucleotides align to TRBD2. This CDR3 has 14 residues. Germline V gene sequence: CDR1 MNHEY, CDR2 SVGAGI. Trimming at V came to 5 bases and at J to 4 bases, leaving 5 bases not matched to a gene. The CDR3 here is CASSQRESYNEQFF. The DNA for the CDR3 is TGTGCCAGCAGTCAGCGGGAAAGTTACAATGAGCAGTTCTTC.

The V call is TRBV5-1, the J call TRBJ2-1; no reliable D call. The V end was cut by 2 bases, the J end by 9 bases, with 15 bases between. CDR1 and CDR2 (germline): SGHRS, YFSETQ. This CDR3 has 14 residues. The CDR3 region has the DNA TGCGCCAGCAGCTTACCCTCTGACACCGGTGAGCAGTTCTTC. Amino acids: CASSLPSDTGEQFF.

J is TRBJ2-1 and V is TRBV14, with 7 bases aligning to TRBD2. This CDR3 has 18 residues. The germline V gene has CDR1 SGHDN and CDR2 FVKESK. The V segment lost 1 base and the J segment 4 bases; nucleotides outside the gene matches: 13. CDR3 sequence: CASSQGGLRLAPYNEQFF. The CDR3 bases are TGTGCCAGCAGCCAAGGGGGTCTCCGACTAGCACCATACAATGAGCAGTTCTTC.